This T cell receptor (beta chain) derives from a study of response to subunit inactivated influenza vaccine. In TCRdb, the RT-PCR reads were re-called with MiXCR into one record per CDR3 protein. Among 650,000 to 800,000 distinct CDR3 sequences listed, about 15% were seen once. Ten or more counts support this clonotype. V was clipped by 2 bases and J by 4 bases; unmatched bases: 8. This CDR3 has 16 residues. Germline-derived CDR1 and CDR2 are SEHNR and FQNEAQ (reference sequence). The rearrangement joins TRBV7-9 to TRBJ2-7; 10 positions agree with TRBD1. The source of this sequence is a man in his fifties who received an inactivated influenza vaccine. The material was PBMCs from blood, obtained approximately 15 days before vaccination. The DNA of the CDR3 is TGTGCCAGCAGCTTAAATCCCATGGGACAGGGGTACGAGCAGTACTTC. It codes for CASSLNPMGQGYEQYF.